This TCR beta chain was profiled in a study of T cells in localized non-small cell lung cancer. As concerns this clone: Its antigen is unknown.

The study's findings and limits: Appearances in adjacent lung were noted for a median roughly 50 of the top 100 tumor clones. There was an association of higher blood T cell density with longer overall survival.

V was pared by 0 bases and J by 5 bases, with 8 bases between. CDR3 length equals 13 residues. Germline-derived CDR1 and CDR2 are LNHNV and YYDKDF (reference sequence). Using immunoSEQ multiplex PCR, the repertoire was profiled, and TCRdb retains in-frame clones only, with some absent. The table shows 86,000 or so clones, with approximately 84% occurring only once. This chain connects TRBV15 to TRBJ2-7; D is possibly TRBD2 (5 bases). This sequence was found in a man aged 40 to 70 with stage I lung adenocarcinoma. The sequences come from peripheral blood, collected before any cancer treatment. The CDR3 loop reads CATSREIGNEQYF. DNA for the CDR3: TGTGCCACCAGCAGAGAGATCGGGAACGAGCAGTACTTC.